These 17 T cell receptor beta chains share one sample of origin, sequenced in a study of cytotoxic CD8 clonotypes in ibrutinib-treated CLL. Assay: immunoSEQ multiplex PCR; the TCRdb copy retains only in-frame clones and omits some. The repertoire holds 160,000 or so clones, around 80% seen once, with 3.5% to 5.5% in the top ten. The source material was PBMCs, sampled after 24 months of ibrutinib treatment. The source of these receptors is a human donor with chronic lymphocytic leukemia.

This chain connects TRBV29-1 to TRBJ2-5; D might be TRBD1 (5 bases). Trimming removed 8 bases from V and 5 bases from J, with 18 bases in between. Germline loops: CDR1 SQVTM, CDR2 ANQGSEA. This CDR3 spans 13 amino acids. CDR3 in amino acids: CSTRIGARETQYF. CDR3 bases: TGCAGCACTCGGATTGGGGCTCGGGAGACCCAGTACTTC.

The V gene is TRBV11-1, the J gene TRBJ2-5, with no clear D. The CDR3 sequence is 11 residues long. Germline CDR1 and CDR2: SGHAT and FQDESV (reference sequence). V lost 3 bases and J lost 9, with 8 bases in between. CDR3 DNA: TGTGCCAGCAGCTTCAGGTCGGCCCAGTACTTC. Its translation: CASSFRSAQYF.

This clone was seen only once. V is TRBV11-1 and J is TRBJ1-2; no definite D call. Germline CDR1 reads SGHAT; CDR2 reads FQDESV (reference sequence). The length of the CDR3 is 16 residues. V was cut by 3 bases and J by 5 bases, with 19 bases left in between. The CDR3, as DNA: TGTGCCAGCAGCTTCGGTCCGGGCGACGGACCTTATGGCTACACCTTC. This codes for CASSFGPGDGPYGYTF.

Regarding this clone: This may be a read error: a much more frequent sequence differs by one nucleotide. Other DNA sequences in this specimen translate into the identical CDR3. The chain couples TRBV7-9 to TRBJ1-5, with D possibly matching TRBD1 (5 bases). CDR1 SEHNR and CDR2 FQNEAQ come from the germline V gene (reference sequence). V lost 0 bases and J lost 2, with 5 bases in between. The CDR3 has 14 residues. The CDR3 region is CASSLAGGNQPQHF. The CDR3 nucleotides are TGTGCCAGCAGCTTAGCAGGGGGCAATCAGCCCCAGCATTTT.

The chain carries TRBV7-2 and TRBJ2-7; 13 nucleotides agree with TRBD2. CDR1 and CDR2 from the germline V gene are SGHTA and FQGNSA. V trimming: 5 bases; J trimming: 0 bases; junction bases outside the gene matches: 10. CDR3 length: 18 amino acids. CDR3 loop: CASSLWTSGSWGSYEQYF. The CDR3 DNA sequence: TGTGCCAGCAGCCTATGGACTAGCGGGAGTTGGGGCTCCTACGAGCAGTACTTC. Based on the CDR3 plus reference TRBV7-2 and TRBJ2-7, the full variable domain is GAGVSQSPSNKVTEKGKDVELRCDPISGHTALYWYRQSLGQGLEFLIYFQGNSAPDKSGLPSDRFSAERTGGSVSTLTIQRTQQEDSAVYLCASSLWTSGSWGSYEQYFGPGTRLTVT.

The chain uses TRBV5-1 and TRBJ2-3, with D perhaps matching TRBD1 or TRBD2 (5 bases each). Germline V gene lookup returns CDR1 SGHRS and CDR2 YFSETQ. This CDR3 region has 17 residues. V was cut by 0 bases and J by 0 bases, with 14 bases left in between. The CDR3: CASSLGPGPTSTDTQYF. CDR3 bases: TGCGCCAGCAGCTTGGGGCCGGGGCCCACTAGCACAGATACGCAGTATTTT.

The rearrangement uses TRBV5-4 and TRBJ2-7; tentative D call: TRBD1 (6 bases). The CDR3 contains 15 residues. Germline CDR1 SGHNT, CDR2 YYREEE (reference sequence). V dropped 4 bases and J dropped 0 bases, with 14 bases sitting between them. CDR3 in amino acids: CASSESGTFSYEQYF. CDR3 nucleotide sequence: TGTGCCAGCAGCGAATCCGGGACATTCTCCTACGAGCAGTACTTC. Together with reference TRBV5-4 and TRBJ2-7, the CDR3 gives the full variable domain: ETGVTQSPTHLIKTRGQQVTLRCSSQSGHNTVSWYQQALGQGPQFIFQYYREEENGRGNFPPRFSGLQFPNYSSELNVNALELDDSALYLCASSESGTFSYEQYFGPGTRLTVT.

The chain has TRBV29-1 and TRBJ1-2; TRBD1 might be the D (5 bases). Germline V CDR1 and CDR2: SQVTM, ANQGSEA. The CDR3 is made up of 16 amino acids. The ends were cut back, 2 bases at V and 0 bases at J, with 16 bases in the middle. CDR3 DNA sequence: TGCAGCGTTGAACGGGTGGGGGATCGGGCTAACTATGGCTACACCTTC. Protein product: CSVERVGDRANYGYTF. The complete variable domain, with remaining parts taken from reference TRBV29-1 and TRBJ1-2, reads SAVISQKPSRDICQRGTSLTIQCQVDSQVTMMFWYRQQPGQSLTLIATANQGSEATYESGFVIDKFPISRPNLTFSTLTVSNMSPEDSSIYLCSVERVGDRANYGYTFGSGTRLTVV.

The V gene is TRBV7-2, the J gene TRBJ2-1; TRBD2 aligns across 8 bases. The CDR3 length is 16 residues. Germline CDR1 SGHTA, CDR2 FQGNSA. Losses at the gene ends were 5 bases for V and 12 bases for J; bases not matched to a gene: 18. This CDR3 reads CASSPSSSGALLGQFF. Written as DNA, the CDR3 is TGTGCCAGCAGCCCGAGTAGTAGCGGGGCACTCTTGGGGCAGTTCTTC.

Here the CDR3 reads CASSEQGLGPYNEQFF. In nucleotides, the CDR3 is TGCGCCAGCAGCGAACAGGGTTTGGGGCCTTACAATGAGCAGTTCTTC. The V call is TRBV4-1, the J call TRBJ2-1; D might be TRBD1 (6 bases). CDR1 is MGHRA and CDR2 is YSYEKL in the germline V gene. The CDR3 length is 16 residues. Trimming removed 5 bases from V and 4 bases from J, with 18 bases in between.

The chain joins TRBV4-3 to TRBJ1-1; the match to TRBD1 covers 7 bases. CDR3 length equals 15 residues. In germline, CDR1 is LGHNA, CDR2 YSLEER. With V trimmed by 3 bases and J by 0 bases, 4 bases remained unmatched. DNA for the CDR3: TGCGCCAGCAGCCACCCGGACAGGTTGAACACTGAAGCTTTCTTT. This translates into CASSHPDRLNTEAFF.

The CDR3 here is CASSQDRGPSEKLFF. CDR3 coding DNA: TGTGCCAGCAGCCAAGATCGCGGACCTTCCGAAAAACTGTTTTTT. This chain links TRBV14 with TRBJ1-4; D remains unclear. This CDR3 is built from 15 residues. The germline V gene has CDR1 SGHDN and CDR2 FVKESK. Trimming removed 0 bases from V and 8 bases from J, with 13 bases in between.

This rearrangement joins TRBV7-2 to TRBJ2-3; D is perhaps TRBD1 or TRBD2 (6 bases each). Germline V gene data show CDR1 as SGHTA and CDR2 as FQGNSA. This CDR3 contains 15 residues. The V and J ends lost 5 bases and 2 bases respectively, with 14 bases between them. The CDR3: CASSVGGLFTDTQYF. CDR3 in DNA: TGTGCCAGCAGCGTGGGGGGCCTCTTCACAGATACGCAGTATTTT. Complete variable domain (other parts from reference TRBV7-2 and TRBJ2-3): GAGVSQSPSNKVTEKGKDVELRCDPISGHTALYWYRQSLGQGLEFLIYFQGNSAPDKSGLPSDRFSAERTGGSVSTLTIQRTQQEDSAVYLCASSVGGLFTDTQYFGPGTRLTVL.

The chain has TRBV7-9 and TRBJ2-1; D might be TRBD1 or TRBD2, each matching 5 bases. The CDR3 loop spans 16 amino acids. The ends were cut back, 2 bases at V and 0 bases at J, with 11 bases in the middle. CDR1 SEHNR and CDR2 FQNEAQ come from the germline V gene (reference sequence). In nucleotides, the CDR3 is TGTGCCAGCAGCTTACTCCCAGGGAGCTCCTACAATGAGCAGTTCTTC. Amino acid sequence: CASSLLPGSSYNEQFF.

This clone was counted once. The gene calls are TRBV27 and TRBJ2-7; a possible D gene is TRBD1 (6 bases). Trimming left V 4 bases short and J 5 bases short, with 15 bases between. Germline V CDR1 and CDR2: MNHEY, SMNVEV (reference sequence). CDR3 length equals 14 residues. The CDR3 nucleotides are TGTGCCAGCAGTTACGACCCACAGGGAAACGAGCAGTACTTC. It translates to CASSYDPQGNEQYF.

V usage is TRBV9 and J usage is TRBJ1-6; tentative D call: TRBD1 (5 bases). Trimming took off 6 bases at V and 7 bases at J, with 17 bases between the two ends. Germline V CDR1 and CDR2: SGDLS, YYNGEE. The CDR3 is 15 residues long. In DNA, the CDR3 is TGTGCCAGCAACCGGGACGGGGCTAGCAATTCACCCCTCCACTTT. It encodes CASNRDGASNSPLHF.

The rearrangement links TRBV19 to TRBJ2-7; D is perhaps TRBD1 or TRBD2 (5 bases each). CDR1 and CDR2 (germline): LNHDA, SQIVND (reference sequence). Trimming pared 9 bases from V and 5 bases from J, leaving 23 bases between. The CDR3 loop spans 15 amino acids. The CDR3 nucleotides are TGTGCCAGCAACCATGGTGACGGGGCAGCAAACGAGCAGTACTTC. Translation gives CASNHGDGAANEQYF.